The 18 T cell receptor beta chains presented below share a single source sample, sequenced in a study of Graves' ophthalmopathy and Graves' hyperthyroidism. Scientists amplified the TCR beta CDR3 regions from RNA transcripts. RT-PCR in the first round used HTBI primers; a second-round multiplex PCR followed. Each CDR3 protein gets one entry after TCRdb re-called the multiplex PCR reads with MiXCR. The data hold over a million distinct CDR3 sequences, with roughly two fifths observed a single time. Sequencing was carried out using peripheral blood or thyroid tissue (not recorded which). Every receptor here comes from an adult man with Graves' hyperthyroidism.

V usage is TRBV28 and J usage is TRBJ1-5; the D is unclear. The CDR3 runs to 17 residues. Germline V gene sequence: CDR1 MDHEN, CDR2 SYDVKM. V gave up 3 bases and J gave up 6 bases, with 21 bases separating them. CDR3 in DNA: TGTGCCAGCAGTTTTGGGTCAGCGGGGTTCGGTCTTCAGCCCCAGCATTTT. This sequence encodes CASSFGSAGFGLQPQHF.

This clonotype has more than one count but fewer than ten. This chain uses TRBV20-1 with TRBJ2-6, with D tentatively TRBD2 (7 bases). V was clipped by 1 base and J by 19 bases, with 20 bases between them. Per the germline V gene, CDR1 is DFQATT and CDR2 is SNEGSKA (reference sequence). The CDR3 spans 13 residues. CDR3 amino acids: CSARGGGPTSSTF. CDR3 nucleotide sequence: TGCAGTGCTAGAGGGGGGGGCCCTACGAGCAGTACTTTC.

The chain employs TRBV25-1 and TRBJ2-5, with D perhaps matching TRBD2 (6 bases). Between the trimmed V and J ends, which lost 5 bases and 5 bases, there was a span of 21 bases. The CDR3 runs 16 residues. Germline lookup yields CDR1 MGHDK and CDR2 SYGVNS. The CDR3 loop is CASSLLAGAPGETQYF. The CDR3 coding sequence is TGTGCCAGCAGTTTACTAGCCGGAGCTCCTGGGGAGACCCAGTACTTC.

The chain has TRBV20-1 and TRBJ2-7; 9 nucleotides align to TRBD1. V trimming: 1 base; J trimming: 3 bases; junction bases outside the gene matches: 4. From germline, CDR1 is DFQATT and CDR2 SNEGSKA (reference sequence). The CDR3 has 14 residues. The CDR3 loop is CSARVGQGNYEQYF. The CDR3 nucleotides read TGCAGTGCTAGAGTTGGACAGGGGAACTACGAGCAGTACTTC.

This chain links TRBV6-6 with TRBJ1-6; D uncertain. CDR3 length: 14 residues. Looked up from germline, CDR1 is MNHNY and CDR2 is SVGAGI (reference sequence). The ends were cut back, 7 bases at V and 5 bases at J, with 12 bases in the middle. CDR3 nucleotides: TGTGCCAGCAAGGAAGGGTGGAATAATTCACCCCTCCACTTT. Translated: CASKEGWNNSPLHF.

This clonotype was detected only once. The chain carries TRBV7-2 and TRBJ1-2, with unresolved D. The CDR3 length is 16 residues. With 1 base removed from V and 1 base from J, the gap between germline ends came to 13 bases. Per the germline V gene, CDR1 is SGHTA and CDR2 is FQGNSA. CDR3 DNA: TGTGCCAGCAGCTTAGGTCCGGACCTACGTAACTATGGCTACACCTTC. Translation gives CASSLGPDLRNYGYTF.

Comment on this clonotype: A much larger clonotype is one base distant, so this may be a read error. The chain is built from TRBV24-1 and TRBJ2-7; D call uncertain. Per germline, CDR1 KGHDR and CDR2 SFDVKD. V was cut by 2 bases and J by 2 bases, with 9 bases left in between. There are 14 residues in the CDR3. CDR3 in DNA: TGTGCCACCAGTGATTCGACTGAGGCCTACGAGCAGTACTTC. Translation gives CATSDSTEAYEQYF.

In DNA, the CDR3 is TGCGCCAGCAGCTTGGGGACAGGGAATAATTCACCCCAGCATTTT. Protein: CASSLGTGNNSPQHF. The chain has TRBV5-1 and TRBJ1-5; 8 bases line up with TRBD1. J lost 10 bases, V lost 0 bases, and 9 bases had no gene match. Germline CDR1 is SGHRS and CDR2 is YFSETQ. The CDR3 loop spans 15 amino acids.

This clonotype was found many times. V usage is TRBV7-2 and J usage is TRBJ2-2; 7 bases align to TRBD1. Trimming took 5 bases from V and 4 from J; bases not matched to a gene: 4. This CDR3 is 14 amino acids long. The germline V gene has CDR1 SGHTA and CDR2 FQGNSA. This CDR3 reads CASSTQGSTGELFF. DNA for the CDR3: TGTGCCAGCAGCACACAGGGGAGCACCGGGGAGCTGTTTTTT.

The V gene is TRBV29-1, the J gene TRBJ1-2; no definite D call. Germline assignment: CDR1 SQVTM and CDR2 ANQGSEA. V gave up 5 bases and J gave up 7 bases, with 20 bases separating them. This CDR3 has 14 amino acids. CDR3 DNA sequence: TGCAGCGTTCGCCCCGCCGAGTCGGGAGTTGGCTACACCTTC. Its translation is CSVRPAESGVGYTF.

This clonotype was counted many times. V is TRBV14 and J is TRBJ1-4; no firm D call. CDR3 length: 13 amino acids. V lost 6 bases and J lost 0, with 5 bases in between. The germline V gene encodes CDR1 SGHDN and CDR2 FVKESK. CDR3 nucleotide sequence: TGTGCCAGCAGTAGAGCAACTAATGAAAAACTGTTTTTT. This codes for CASSRATNEKLFF.

As regards this clonotype: This clone may be a read error of a much larger clone one base away. The rearrangement links TRBV7-2 to TRBJ1-4; 8 nucleotides match TRBD1. This CDR3 has 15 amino acids. CDR1 and CDR2 from the germline V gene are SGHTA and FQGNSA. Here the CDR3 reads CASSPRTGTNEKLSF. Here the CDR3 DNA reads TGTGCCAGCAGCCCGAGGACAGGGACAAATGAAAAACTGTCTTTT.

In this sample, this clonotype turned up a few times. V gene TRBV10-2 combines with J gene TRBJ2-7, with D possibly TRBD1 on 5 matching bases. CDR3 size: 15 residues. Germline V gives CDR1 WSHSY, CDR2 SAAADI. V was clipped by 3 bases and J by 3 bases, with 15 bases between them. The CDR3: CASSDSGQGHYEQYF. As DNA, the CDR3 is TGCGCCAGCAGTGACTCCGGGCAGGGTCACTACGAGCAGTACTTC.

This clonotype was recorded many times. The genes are TRBV10-1 and TRBJ2-7, with TRBD2 matching over 8 bases. V shed 0 bases, J shed 1 base, and the junction held 2 bases outside the gene matches. CDR1 and CDR2 (germline): WNHNN, SYGVQD (reference sequence). The length of the CDR3 is 15 residues. CDR3 in amino acids: CASSESAGGSYEQYF. CDR3 sequence (DNA): TGCGCCAGCAGTGAGTCTGCGGGGGGATCCTACGAGCAGTACTTC.

At least ten counts were recorded for this clonotype. The rearrangement uses TRBV2 and TRBJ1-1; 9 positions agree with TRBD1. The CDR3 has 13 amino acids. J gave up 1 base and V 8 bases, and 2 bases lay outside the gene matches. Per germline, CDR1 SNHLY and CDR2 FYNNEI. CDR3 coding DNA: TGTGCCAGCGAGGGACAGGGGAACACTGAAGCTTTCTTT. Translating gives CASEGQGNTEAFF.

The chain has TRBV25-1 and TRBJ1-1; unclear D gene. The CDR3 runs to 13 residues. Trimming shortened V by 7 bases and J by 6 bases, and 15 bases separated the two germline ends. Germline values: CDR1 MGHDK, CDR2 SYGVNS. CDR3 nucleotides: TGTGCCAGCACCCCGGTGGCTTCCGCTGAAGCTTTCTTT. Translation gives CASTPVASAEAFF.

This clonotype was found many times. The rearrangement uses TRBV7-9 and TRBJ1-5; 8 nucleotides line up with TRBD1. This CDR3 spans 15 amino acids. V shed 5 bases, J shed 2 bases, and the junction held 5 bases outside the gene matches. In germline, CDR1 is SEHNR, CDR2 FQNEAQ (reference sequence). Here the CDR3 DNA reads TGTGCCAGCAGCCTGGGACAGGCGGGCAATCAGCCCCAGCATTTT. Translating gives CASSLGQAGNQPQHF.

At least ten counts were recorded for this clonotype. V and J are TRBV9 and TRBJ2-2; D perhaps matches TRBD2 (5 bases). The germline gives CDR1 SGDLS, CDR2 YYNGEE. V was pared by 3 bases and J by 4 bases, with 7 bases between. The CDR3 runs to 13 residues. CDR3 DNA: TGTGCCAGCAGCGCCGGGGTCACCGGGGAGCTGTTTTTT. Protein product: CASSAGVTGELFF.